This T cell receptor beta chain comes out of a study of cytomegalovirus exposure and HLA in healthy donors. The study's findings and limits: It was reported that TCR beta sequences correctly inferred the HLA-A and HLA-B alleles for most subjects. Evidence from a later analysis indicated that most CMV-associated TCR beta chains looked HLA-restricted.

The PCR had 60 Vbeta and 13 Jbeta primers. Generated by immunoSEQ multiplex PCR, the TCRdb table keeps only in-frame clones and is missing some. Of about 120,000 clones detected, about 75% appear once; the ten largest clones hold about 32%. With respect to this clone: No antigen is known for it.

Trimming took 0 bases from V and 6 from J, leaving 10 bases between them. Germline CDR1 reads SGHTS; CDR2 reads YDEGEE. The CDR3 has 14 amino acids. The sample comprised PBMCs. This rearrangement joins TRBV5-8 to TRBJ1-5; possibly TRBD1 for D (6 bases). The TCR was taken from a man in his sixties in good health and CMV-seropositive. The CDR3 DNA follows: TGTGCCAGCAGCTTGGAAGGGGGTAGTCAGCCCCAGCATTTT. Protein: CASSLEGGSQPQHF.